These 31 T cell receptor beta chains were all obtained from the same sample, sequenced in a study of blood T cell repertoires in COVID-19. Here immunoSEQ multiplex PCR was the method, and the copy in TCRdb shows in-frame clones only, minus some. The data contain 200,000 to 250,000 clones, under 90% of them singletons. The sequenced sample was PBMCs or T cells enriched from blood (not recorded which). The receptors derive from a man aged 55 to 70 who had recovered from COVID-19.

This clone was seen a few times. This chain links TRBV9 with TRBJ1-1; TRBD1 matches 9 bases. This CDR3 has 15 residues. Trimming cost V 3 bases and J 3 bases; bases outside gene matches: 6. Looked up from germline, CDR1 is SGDLS and CDR2 is YYNGEE. Written as DNA, the CDR3 is TGTGCCAGCAGCGGCCGACAGGGGGTAGACACTGAAGCTTTCTTT. This codes for CASSGRQGVDTEAFF.

This clone was recorded once. This rearrangement joins TRBV10-1 to TRBJ1-1; D is possibly TRBD1 (6 bases). Per the germline V gene, CDR1 is WNHNN and CDR2 is SYGVQD (reference sequence). Trimming stripped 0 bases from V and 10 bases from J, with 9 bases between. The CDR3 is made up of 12 amino acids. CDR3 bases: TGCGCCAGCAGTGAGTCGGGACACGGAGCTTTCTTT. Encoded protein: CASSESGHGAFF.

This clone has a single count. J is TRBJ2-1 and V is TRBV15; 13 bases line up with TRBD2. CDR1 and CDR2 from the germline V gene are LNHNV and YYDKDF (reference sequence). CDR3 size: 16 residues. V shed 4 bases, J shed 7 bases, and the junction held 7 bases outside the gene matches. The chain's CDR3 is CATSITSGGGSNEQFF. CDR3 in DNA: TGTGCCACCAGCATCACTAGCGGGGGGGGCTCAAATGAGCAGTTCTTC.

The J gene is TRBJ2-2, the V gene TRBV9, with 8 nucleotides matching TRBD1. CDR1 and CDR2 from the germline V gene are SGDLS and YYNGEE. The CDR3 is made up of 13 amino acids. V was pared by 6 bases and J by 5 bases, with 3 bases of the junction left unmatched. The CDR3 loop reads CASKTGVTGELFF. The CDR3, as DNA: TGTGCCAGCAAGACAGGGGTAACCGGGGAGCTGTTTTTT.

V and J are TRBV5-1 and TRBJ2-1, with D perhaps TRBD2 (5 bases). The CDR3 is 14 residues long. The V and J ends lost 3 bases and 6 bases respectively, with 13 bases between them. Per germline, CDR1 SGHRS and CDR2 YFSETQ. The CDR3 here is CASSSFTRVNEQFF. In DNA form, the CDR3 reads TGCGCCAGCAGCTCGTTCACTAGGGTCAATGAGCAGTTCTTC.

The chain is built from TRBV4-3 and TRBJ1-4; 7 nucleotides align to TRBD1. The CDR3 runs to 15 residues. V dropped 4 bases and J dropped 8; count of bases not matched to a gene: 10. Germline V gives CDR1 LGHNA, CDR2 YSLEER. In DNA, the CDR3 is TGCGCCAGCAGCCGTGACAGGGTTGCGTGGGAAAAACTGTTTTTT. This codes for CASSRDRVAWEKLFF.

The J gene is TRBJ1-6, the V gene TRBV6-5, with 10 bases lining up with TRBD1. Germline-derived CDR1 and CDR2 are MNHEY and SVGAGI. J lost 10 bases, V lost 8 bases, and 5 bases had no gene match. This CDR3 has 13 amino acids. The CDR3 here is CASGGTGVSPLHF. CDR3 bases: TGTGCCAGCGGCGGGACAGGGGTCTCACCCCTCCACTTT.

This sequence joins TRBV24-1 and TRBJ1-4; a weak D match, TRBD1 (5 bases). Germline lookup yields CDR1 KGHDR and CDR2 SFDVKD. Trimming stripped 5 bases from V and 7 bases from J, with 10 bases between. The length of the CDR3 is 13 residues. The CDR3 DNA is TGTGCCACCAGTGCCGGGGGGATTGAAAAACTGTTTTTT. This gives the protein CATSAGGIEKLFF.

The V call is TRBV19, the J call TRBJ1-5; D is perhaps TRBD1 (5 bases). This CDR3 contains 16 residues. V was cut by 5 bases and J by 11 bases, with 25 bases left in between. Per the germline V gene, CDR1 is LNHDA and CDR2 is SQIVND (reference sequence). The CDR3 sequence: CASSSLGVVSYNSQHF. CDR3 DNA sequence: TGTGCCAGTAGTTCCCTAGGGGTCGTATCCTATAATTCCCAGCATTTT.

The chain links TRBV11-3 to TRBJ2-1; perhaps TRBD2 as D (6 bases). Trimming removed 5 bases at V and 9 bases at J, with 17 bases between. Germline CDR1 SGHNT, CDR2 YENEEA. CDR3 length equals 14 residues. CDR3 nucleotide sequence: TGTGCCAGCAGCCCCTCGGGGGTGTTCGTTGAGCAGTTCTTC. Translating it yields CASSPSGVFVEQFF.

The chain couples TRBV7-9 to TRBJ2-2; a possible D gene is TRBD1 (6 bases). The CDR3 runs to 13 residues. Trimming pared 4 bases from V and 5 bases from J, leaving 8 bases between. Germline values: CDR1 SEHNR, CDR2 FQNEAQ (reference sequence). The CDR3 spells CASSYQGTGELFF. CDR3 nucleotides: TGTGCCAGCAGCTATCAGGGGACCGGGGAGCTGTTTTTT.

The chain couples TRBV18 to TRBJ1-1; 9 bases agree with TRBD1. This CDR3 contains 15 residues. Germline V gene sequence: CDR1 KGHSH, CDR2 LQKENI. V was pared by 5 bases and J by 5 bases, with 9 bases of the junction left unmatched. CDR3 nucleotides: TGTGCCAGCTCATCCTCGGGACAGGGACGGACTGAAGCTTTCTTT. It is translated as CASSSSGQGRTEAFF. Looking up the rest from reference TRBV18 and TRBJ1-1 gives the full variable domain: NAGVMQNPRHLVRRRGQEARLRCSPMKGHSHVYWYRQLPEEGLKFMVYLQKENIIDESGMPKERFSAEFPKEGPSILRIQQVVRGDSAAYFCASSSSGQGRTEAFFGQGTRLTVV.

This clone was found a few times. J is TRBJ1-1 and V is TRBV5-1; TRBD1 might be the D (5 bases). Germline lookup yields CDR1 SGHRS and CDR2 YFSETQ. The CDR3 contains 13 residues. V was shortened by 5 bases and J by 4 bases, with 12 bases between the two germline ends. CDR3 nucleotide sequence: TGCGCCAGCAGACAGGCGGAGGGCACTGAAGCTTTCTTT. Protein product: CASRQAEGTEAFF.

V gene TRBV4-2 combines with J gene TRBJ2-3; 9 bases are a match to TRBD1. Germline CDR1 is LGHNA and CDR2 is YNFKEQ. CDR3 size: 14 residues. The V gene end was trimmed by 0 bases and the J gene end by 7 bases; junction bases not matched to a gene: 2. In DNA, the CDR3 is TGTGCCAGCAGCCAAGATACAGGGGGCTATACGCAGTATTTT. Translation: CASSQDTGGYTQYF.

The chain uses TRBV10-3 and TRBJ2-3; 13 nucleotides align to TRBD2. CDR1 and CDR2 (germline): ENHRY, SYGVKD. This CDR3 contains 16 residues. The V segment lost 6 bases and the J segment 5 bases; nucleotides outside the gene matches: 8. CDR3: CAIRPGLAGSLDTQYF. In DNA form, the CDR3 reads TGTGCCATCAGACCGGGACTAGCGGGAAGCTTAGATACGCAGTATTTT.

The chain is built from TRBV16 and TRBJ1-5; D is ambiguous. CDR3 length: 13 residues. Germline CDR1 is KGHSY and CDR2 is FQNENV. V lost 4 bases and J lost 4, with 8 bases in between. CDR3 region: CASSPGENQPQHF. The DNA of the CDR3 is TGTGCCAGCAGCCCCGGGGAAAATCAGCCCCAGCATTTT.

V is TRBV21-1 and J is TRBJ1-6; TRBD1, the table's D call, was not compared with the DNA. TRBV21-1 is tagged as a pseudogene. CDR3 length: 20 residues. The CDR3 nucleotides read TGTGCCAGCAGCAAATGCCTTTTTGCCGCACATAACTCCTATAATTCACCCCTCCACTTT. This translates into CASSKCLFAAHNSYNSPLHF.

This clone is a singleton in its sample. Other DNA sequences in this specimen translate into the identical CDR3. The genes are TRBV6-5 and TRBJ1-2; D perhaps matches TRBD1 (6 bases). V lost 4 bases, J lost 2 bases, and 8 bases lay in between. CDR1 and CDR2 (germline): MNHEY, SVGAGI. This CDR3 comprises 13 residues. CDR3: CASSLGQNYGYTF. In DNA form, the CDR3 reads TGTGCCAGCAGTTTGGGACAAAACTATGGCTACACCTTC.

The rearrangement joins TRBV7-2 to TRBJ2-6, with D perhaps TRBD2 (5 bases). CDR1 and CDR2 (germline): SGHTA, FQGNSA. Trimming cost V 4 bases and J 2 bases, with 9 bases left between them. The CDR3 sequence is 15 residues long. CDR3 sequence reads: CASSSGEPGANVLTF. DNA for the CDR3: TGTGCCAGCAGCTCCGGGGAGCCTGGGGCCAACGTCCTGACTTTC.

The rearrangement uses TRBV9 and TRBJ2-2, with 7 bases matching TRBD2. The J segment lost 4 bases and the V segment lost 4 bases, leaving 7 bases of the junction unmatched. CDR1 SGDLS and CDR2 YYNGEE come from the germline V gene. The CDR3 is made up of 15 amino acids. The DNA for the CDR3 is TGTGCCAGCAGCTCAGGCGGCGGGGGCACCGGGGAGCTGTTTTTT. Translated: CASSSGGGGTGELFF. Variable domain in full (rest from reference TRBV9 and TRBJ2-2): DSGVTQTPKHLITATGQRVTLRCSPRSGDLSVYWYQQSLDQGLQFLIQYYNGEERAKGNILERFSAQQFPDLHSELNLSSLELGDSALYFCASSSGGGGTGELFFGEGSRLTVL.

A few counts support this clone. The rearrangement uses TRBV5-6 and TRBJ2-7; D is uncertain. With 0 bases removed from V and 0 bases from J, the gap between germline ends came to 4 bases. The CDR3 has 13 amino acids. Germline V gives CDR1 SGHDT, CDR2 YYEEEE. Here the CDR3 DNA reads TGTGCCAGCAGCTTGGTCTTCTCCTACGAGCAGTACTTC. Amino acid sequence: CASSLVFSYEQYF.

The rearrangement uses TRBV2 and TRBJ2-1; D is perhaps TRBD1 (5 bases). This CDR3 has 17 amino acids. CDR1 and CDR2 from the germline V gene are SNHLY and FYNNEI. V shed 5 bases and J shed 1 base, with 18 bases lying between them. CDR3 sequence (DNA): TGTGCCAGCAGTTGGTTGTCGCCGACAGATTCCTACAATGAGCAGTTCTTC. As protein: CASSWLSPTDSYNEQFF.

The chain links TRBV4-3 to TRBJ1-6; D not resolved. The V and J ends lost 0 bases and 0 bases respectively, with 12 bases between them. Germline V gene data show CDR1 as LGHNA and CDR2 as YSLEER. This CDR3 region has 18 residues. The CDR3 bases are TGCGCCAGCAGCCAAGATTACGACGGGAGCTCCTATAATTCACCCCTCCACTTT. Protein product: CASSQDYDGSSYNSPLHF.

The chain carries TRBV5-4 and TRBJ2-3; possible D gene TRBD1, 5 bases. Per germline, CDR1 SGHNT and CDR2 YYREEE (reference sequence). The CDR3 loop spans 13 amino acids. The V end was cut by 4 bases, the J end by 4 bases, with 10 bases between. DNA for the CDR3: TGTGCCAGCAGCCACGACAGAGCAGATACGCAGTATTTT. It is translated as CASSHDRADTQYF.

The V call is TRBV24-1, the J call TRBJ2-2, with D possibly matching TRBD2 (5 bases). CDR1 and CDR2 from the germline V gene are KGHDR and SFDVKD. CDR3 size: 17 residues. V lost 4 bases and J lost 1, with 15 bases in between. The CDR3 DNA sequence: TGTGCCACCAGTGACACGGGATTTCGGAGGAACACCGGGGAGCTGTTTTTT. Translation gives CATSDTGFRRNTGELFF.

There are a few counts of this clone. The V and J genes are TRBV3-1 (or the pseudogene TRBV3-2) and TRBJ2-5; D perhaps matches TRBD2 (6 bases). Germline CDR1 LGHDT, CDR2 YNNKEL (reference sequence). V lost 8 bases to trimming and J lost 7 bases, with 11 bases between them. CDR3 size: 11 residues. The DNA for the CDR3 is TGTGCCAGCCGCTTGGGGGGGACCCAGTACTTC. Translating it yields CASRLGGTQYF.

The V and J genes are TRBV5-5 and TRBJ1-6; TRBD1 matches 7 bases. Germline V gene data show CDR1 as SGHKS and CDR2 as YYEKEE (reference sequence). Losses at the gene ends were 0 bases for V and 7 bases for J; bases not matched to a gene: 7. This CDR3 has 16 amino acids. CDR3 region: CASSLELTGRNSPLHF. The CDR3 nucleotides are TGTGCCAGCAGCTTGGAGCTGACAGGGAGGAATTCACCCCTCCACTTT.

The chain employs TRBV30 and TRBJ1-1; TRBD1 matches at 8 bases. Germline V gene sequence: CDR1 GTSNPN, CDR2 SVGIG (reference sequence). Losses at the gene ends were 2 bases for V and 7 bases for J; bases not matched to a gene: 6. CDR3 length equals 13 residues. CDR3 sequence reads: CAWSLAGGIEAFF. CDR3 nucleotides: TGTGCCTGGAGTCTAGCAGGGGGCATTGAAGCTTTCTTT.

The genes are TRBV6-5 and TRBJ1-5; tentatively, D is TRBD1 (6 bases). The CDR3 totals 15 residues. Trimming left V 6 bases short and J 1 base short, with 13 bases between. CDR1 is MNHEY and CDR2 is SVGAGI in the germline V gene. CDR3 in amino acids: CASSAGTPSNQPQHF. CDR3 DNA sequence: TGTGCCAGCAGCGCCGGGACACCAAGCAATCAGCCCCAGCATTTT.

The chain joins TRBV29-1 to TRBJ1-1, with D uncertain. Trimming removed 7 bases from V and 8 bases from J, with 23 bases in between. Germline CDR1 SQVTM, CDR2 ANQGSEA. The CDR3 length is 14 residues. CDR3 bases: TGCAGCGCTCTAGGACGCGGCGGGGAAGTCGAAGCTTTCTTT. It codes for CSALGRGGEVEAFF.

The chain joins TRBV5-1 to TRBJ1-2; perhaps TRBD1 as D (5 bases). The V end was cut by 6 bases, the J end by 4 bases, with 16 bases between. Germline CDR1 reads SGHRS; CDR2 reads YFSETQ. The CDR3 is 14 residues long. The CDR3 loop is CASTTGLAAYGYTF. DNA of the CDR3: TGCGCCAGCACCACAGGCCTGGCGGCCTATGGCTACACCTTC.